The 17 T cell receptor beta chains given below trace back to one sample, sequenced in a study of blood T cells in healthy people across ages. With a J-beta primer mix and a sample-barcoded 5' primer, a second PCR ran roughly 6 to 11 cycles. A single record per CDR3 protein comes from TCRdb applying MiXCR to the 5' RACE reads. In the table there are 1.2 million to 1.5 million distinct CDR3 sequences, around 39% of which are singletons. The source material was blood. The receptor set was obtained from a woman in her late teens or twenties in good health.

The chain uses TRBV12-3 or TRBV12-4 and TRBJ1-2; D might be TRBD1 (5 bases). The length of the CDR3 is 12 residues. Between the trimmed V and J ends, which lost 7 bases and 8 bases, there was a span of 14 bases. DNA of the CDR3: TGTGCCAGCACCCTTCCCGGGGGGGGCTACACCTTC. It specifies CASTLPGGGYTF.

The chain couples TRBV11-2 to TRBJ2-1; D not resolved. CDR3 length: 11 residues. Trimming took off 3 bases at V and 10 bases at J, with 7 bases between the two ends. Germline CDR1 reads SGHAT; CDR2 reads FQNNGV. CDR3 in DNA: TGTGCCAGCAGCTTCGACCAGGAGCAGTTCTTC. Translation: CASSFDQEQFF. Looking up the rest from reference TRBV11-2 and TRBJ2-1 gives the full variable domain: EAGVAQSPRYKIIEKRQSVAFWCNPISGHATLYWYQQILGQGPKLLIQFQNNGVVDDSQLPKDRFSAERLKGVDSTLKIQPAKLEDSAVYLCASSFDQEQFFGPGTRLTVL.

This clonotype appeared a few times. The chain couples TRBV10-3 to TRBJ1-1, with no clear D. Trimming left V 3 bases short and J 5 bases short, with 10 bases between. Germline V CDR1 and CDR2: ENHRY, SYGVKD. The CDR3 covers 13 residues. CDR3 coding DNA: TGTGCCATCAGTGAAAAGGGATTAACTGAAGCTTTCTTT. Protein: CAISEKGLTEAFF.

This rearrangement joins TRBV7-6 to TRBJ2-7; 9 bases align to TRBD2. This CDR3 is built from 17 residues. With V trimmed by 3 bases and J by 1 base, 10 bases remained unmatched. Germline CDR1 SGHVS, CDR2 FNYEAQ. CDR3 region: CASSLDDSGGSSYEQYF. In DNA form, the CDR3 reads TGTGCCAGCAGCTTGGATGACAGCGGGGGGTCTTCCTACGAGCAGTACTTC.

This clonotype turned up a few times. The CDR3 coding sequence is TGTGCCAGCAGCCTGGGACAGGCTATTTCACCCCTCCACTTT. It is translated as CASSLGQAISPLHF. The chain has TRBV7-6 and TRBJ1-6; TRBD1 aligns across 8 bases. Germline V gene sequence: CDR1 SGHVS, CDR2 FNYEAQ. The J segment lost 9 bases and the V segment lost 5 bases, leaving 6 bases of the junction unmatched. The CDR3 runs 14 residues.

The chain employs TRBV9 and TRBJ2-1, with 13 bases matching TRBD2. CDR3 length: 17 amino acids. Germline V gene lookup returns CDR1 SGDLS and CDR2 YYNGEE. V lost 3 bases and J lost 7; bases outside the gene matches: 10. In DNA form, the CDR3 reads TGTGCCAGCAGCGAACCGGGACTAGCGGGATTTTTGAATGAGCAGTTCTTC. It translates to CASSEPGLAGFLNEQFF.

This chain joins TRBV20-1 and TRBJ2-1; 8 bases are a match to TRBD1. The J segment lost 10 bases and the V segment lost 1 base, leaving 18 bases of the junction unmatched. In germline, CDR1 is DFQATT, CDR2 SNEGSKA (reference sequence). The CDR3 is 17 residues long. The CDR3 protein is CSARAGQGVIGVNEQFF. The CDR3 DNA reads as TGCAGTGCTAGAGCCGGACAGGGTGTGATAGGTGTCAACGAGCAGTTCTTC.

The chain uses TRBV27 and TRBJ2-5, with D maybe TRBD2 (6 bases). The J call may be in error: the DNA end matches TRBJ2-7 better. The CDR3 runs to 16 residues. Germline assignment: CDR1 MNHEY and CDR2 SMNVEV (reference sequence). The CDR3 nucleotides read TGTGCCAGCAGTGCCCAAGGGACTGCCTTCCCCTCCGAGCAGTACTTC. Translating it yields CASSAQGTAFPSEQYF.

This clonotype was observed a few times. In DNA form, the CDR3 reads TGTGCCAGCAGTGATAGGCGGGAGTCTGAAGCTTTCTTT. As protein: CASSDRRESEAFF. The rearrangement links TRBV6-1 to TRBJ1-1; D unclear. CDR1 is MNHNS, CDR2 SASEGT, per germline. CDR3 length: 13 amino acids. Trimming left V 3 bases short and J 6 bases short, with 11 bases between.

The chain couples TRBV4-1 to TRBJ2-3, with D possibly being TRBD1 or TRBD2 (5 bases each). Germline V gives CDR1 MGHRA, CDR2 YSYEKL. Trimming shortened V by 1 base and J by 4 bases, and 12 bases separated the two germline ends. The CDR3 runs 15 residues. Written as DNA, the CDR3 is TGCGCCAGCAGCCAAGTGGGCAGGGACGCAGATACGCAGTATTTT. Protein: CASSQVGRDADTQYF.

Only a few counts were recorded for this clonotype. The CDR3 loop reads CAISETRAAGELFF. As DNA, the CDR3 is TGTGCCATCAGTGAGACTAGGGCGGCCGGGGAGCTGTTTTTT. The chain employs TRBV10-3 and TRBJ2-2, with a weak D call TRBD2 (5 bases). V was cut by 2 bases and J by 6 bases, with 10 bases left in between. This CDR3 is built from 14 residues. The germline V gene encodes CDR1 ENHRY and CDR2 SYGVKD.

The J gene is TRBJ2-1, the V gene TRBV20-1, with 12 bases lining up with TRBD2. The end of the DNA aligns better with TRBJ2-7, so the J call may be wrong. CDR1 and CDR2 from the germline V gene are DFQATT and SNEGSKA (reference sequence). The CDR3 sequence is 15 residues long. The CDR3 region has the DNA TGCAGTGCTATGACTAGCGGGAGCGTCTACAATGAGCAGTACTTC. It yields the protein CSAMTSGSVYNEQYF.

This chain links TRBV7-9 with TRBJ2-7; 9 positions match TRBD2. The CDR3 contains 14 residues. Germline CDR1 SEHNR, CDR2 FQNEAQ (reference sequence). V shed 5 bases and J 3 bases; nucleotides not matched to a gene: 5. CDR3 in DNA: TGTGCCAGCAGCCCCGGGACTAGCTACTACGAGCAGTACTTC. Amino acids: CASSPGTSYYEQYF.

The V call is TRBV11-2, the J call TRBJ2-1; 11 bases line up with TRBD2. The CDR3 consists of 15 residues. Per the germline V gene, CDR1 is SGHAT and CDR2 is FQNNGV. V was pared by 3 bases and J by 8 bases, with 6 bases of the junction left unmatched. CDR3 amino acids: CASSFIAGGPDEQFF. The CDR3 coding sequence is TGTGCCAGCAGCTTTATAGCGGGAGGGCCCGATGAGCAGTTCTTC.

The chain links TRBV12-3 or TRBV12-4 to TRBJ1-2; no reliable D call. Deletions cut 1 base from V and 4 bases from J, with 13 bases between. The CDR3 spans 15 residues. The CDR3: CASSLGSGVAYGYTF. CDR3 bases: TGTGCCAGCAGTTTAGGGTCGGGCGTCGCCTATGGCTACACCTTC.

This rearrangement joins TRBV20-1 to TRBJ2-3, with 15 bases aligning to TRBD2. The CDR3 has 20 amino acids. V lost 2 bases and J lost 0; bases outside the gene matches: 12. The V gene's germline CDR1 is DFQATT and CDR2 SNEGSKA (reference sequence). CDR3 sequence reads: CSARPNLGLAGGISTDTQYF. CDR3 nucleotides: TGCAGTGCTAGACCAAATCTGGGACTAGCGGGAGGAATTAGCACAGATACGCAGTATTTT.

This clonotype has just a few counts. The junction departs from germline at one end; a sequencing error may be responsible. This chain joins TRBV5-1 and TRBJ2-5; 9 nucleotides line up with TRBD2. This CDR3 is built from 13 residues. From germline, CDR1 is SGHRS and CDR2 YFSETQ. The CDR3 reads CASSPSGAETQYF. As DNA, the CDR3 is TGTGCCAGCAGCCCTAGCGGGGCGGAGACCCAGTACTTC.